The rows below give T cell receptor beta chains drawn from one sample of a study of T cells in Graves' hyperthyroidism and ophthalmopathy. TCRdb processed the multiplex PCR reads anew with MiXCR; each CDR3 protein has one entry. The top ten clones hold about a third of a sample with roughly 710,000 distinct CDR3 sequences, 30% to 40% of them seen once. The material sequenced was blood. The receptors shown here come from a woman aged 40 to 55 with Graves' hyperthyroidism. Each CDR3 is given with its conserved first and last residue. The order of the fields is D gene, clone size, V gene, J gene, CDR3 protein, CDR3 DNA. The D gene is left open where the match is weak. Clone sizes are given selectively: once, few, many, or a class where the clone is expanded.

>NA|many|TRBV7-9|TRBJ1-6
CASSPGPYNSPLHF
TGTGCCAGCAGCCCGGGCCCGTATAATTCACCCCTCCACTTT
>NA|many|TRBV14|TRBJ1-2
CASSQDRTGYTF
TGTGCCAGCAGCCAAGACCGGACCGGCTACACCTTC
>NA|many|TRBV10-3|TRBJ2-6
CAISESGPLSGANVLTF
TGTGCCATCAGCGAATCGGGACCCCTCTCTGGGGCCAACGTCCTGACTTTC
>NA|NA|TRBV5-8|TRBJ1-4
CASFNSGTNEKLFF
TGTGCCAGCTTTAATTCGGGTACTAATGAAAAACTGTTTTTT
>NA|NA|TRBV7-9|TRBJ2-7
CASSLSLSEAYF
TGTGCCAGCAGCTTATCGTTGTCAGAGGCGTACTTC
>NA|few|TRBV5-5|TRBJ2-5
CASSLAADPGRETQYF
TGTGCCAGCAGCTTGGCCGCGGATCCGGGGCGGGAGACCCAGTACTTC
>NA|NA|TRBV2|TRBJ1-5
CARSYNSNQPQHF
TGTGCCCGCAGTTACAATAGCAATCAGCCCCAGCATTTT
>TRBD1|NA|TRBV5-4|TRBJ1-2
CASSSNRGLGEGGYTF
TGTGCCAGCAGCTCGAACAGGGGTCTGGGTGAGGGGGGCTACACCTTC
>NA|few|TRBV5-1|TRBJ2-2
CASTGSGHPSGGTGELFF
TGCGCCAGCACCGGATCGGGACACCCCTCTGGTGGCACCGGGGAGCTGTTTTTT
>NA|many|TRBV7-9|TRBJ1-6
CASSFTQGFDSPLHF
TGTGCCAGCAGCTTTACCCAGGGTTTCGATTCACCCCTCCACTTT
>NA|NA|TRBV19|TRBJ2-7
CASNGGTEQYF
TGTGCCAGTAATGGAGGGACCGAGCAGTACTTC
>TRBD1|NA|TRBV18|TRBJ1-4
CASSPDRASNEKLFF
TGTGCCAGCTCACCAGACAGGGCCTCTAATGAAAAACTGTTTTTT
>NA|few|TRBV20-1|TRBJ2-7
CSAPTSGSGSYEQYF
TGCAGTGCGCCCACTTCGGGGTCGGGGTCCTACGAGCAGTACTTC
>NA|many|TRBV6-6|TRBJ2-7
CASSYSLNEQYF
TGTGCCAGCAGTTACTCCCTGAACGAGCAGTACTTC
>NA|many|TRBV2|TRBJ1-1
CASSYGPGTEAFF
TGTGCCAGCAGCTACGGGCCGGGGACTGAAGCTTTCTTT
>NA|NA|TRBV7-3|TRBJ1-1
CASSQPGWQGIDEAFF
TGCGCCAGCAGCCAACCGGGGTGGCAGGGTATTGATGAAGCTTTCTTT
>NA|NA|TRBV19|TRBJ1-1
CASSIPGETYTEAFF
TGTGCCAGTAGTATCCCGGGGGAGACCTACACTGAAGCTTTCTTT
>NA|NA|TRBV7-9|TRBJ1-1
CASSSGVAFF
TGTGCCAGCAGCTCGGGGGTAGCTTTCTTT
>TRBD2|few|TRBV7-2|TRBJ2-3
CASSFVGSGGAGTQYF
TGTGCCAGCAGCTTTGTCGGTAGCGGGGGGGCAGGTACGCAGTATTTT
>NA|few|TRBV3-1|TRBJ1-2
CASSFYPGYGYTF
TGTGCCAGCAGCTTTTACCCGGGCTATGGCTACACCTTC
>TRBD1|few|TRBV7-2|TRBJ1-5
CASSSTGERQPQHF
TGTGCCAGCAGCTCAACAGGGGAGAGGCAGCCCCAGCATTTT
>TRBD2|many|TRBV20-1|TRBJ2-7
CSARTSGNYEQYF
TGCAGTGCTAGGACTAGCGGGAACTACGAGCAGTACTTC
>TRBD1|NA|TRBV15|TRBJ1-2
CASRATGTGNGYTF
TGTGCCAGCAGGGCAACCGGGACAGGGAATGGCTACACCTTC
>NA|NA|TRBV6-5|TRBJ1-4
CATRRESHLELFF
TGTGCCACCCGGAGGGAATCCCATCTGGAACTGTTTTTT
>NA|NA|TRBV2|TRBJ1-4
CASSVDSLALNEKLFF
TGTGCCAGCAGTGTCGACAGCCTAGCCCTTAATGAAAAACTGTTTTTT
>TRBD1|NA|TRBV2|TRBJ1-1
CASRPQGALEAFF
TGTGCCAGCAGGCCCCAGGGGGCCCTTGAAGCTTTCTTT
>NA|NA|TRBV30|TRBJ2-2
CAWRSGNTGELFF
TGTGCCTGGAGATCGGGGAACACCGGGGAGCTGTTTTTT
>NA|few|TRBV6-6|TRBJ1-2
CASSYSRGQGDGYTF
TGTGCCAGCAGTTATTCCAGGGGCCAAGGAGATGGCTACACCTTC
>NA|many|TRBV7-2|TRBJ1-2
CASSLAGQGHIGYTF
TGTGCCAGCAGCTTAGCGGGGCAGGGGCACATAGGGTACACCTTC
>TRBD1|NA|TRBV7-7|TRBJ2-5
CASSPGTGGEETQYF
TGTGCTAGCAGCCCCGGGACAGGGGGCGAAGAGACCCAGTACTTC
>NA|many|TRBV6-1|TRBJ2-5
CASSDHEGVETQYF
TGTGCCAGCAGTGATCACGAGGGAGTGGAGACCCAGTACTTC
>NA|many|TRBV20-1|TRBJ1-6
CSARSVRGLGSPLHF
TGCAGTGCTAGATCAGTTCGGGGGCTCGGTTCACCCCTCCACTTT
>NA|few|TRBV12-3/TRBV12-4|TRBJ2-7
CASSLSASLYEQYF
TGTGCCAGCAGTTTATCGGCCAGCCTCTACGAGCAGTACTTC
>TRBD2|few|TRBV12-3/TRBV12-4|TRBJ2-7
CASSLLASAGGPYEQYF
TGTGCCAGCAGTTTGCTTGCTTCGGCGGGGGGGCCCTACGAGCAGTACTTC
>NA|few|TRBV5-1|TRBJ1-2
CASRPRGGIMFGYTF
TGCGCCAGCAGGCCCCGGGGGGGGATTATGTTCGGCTACACCTTC
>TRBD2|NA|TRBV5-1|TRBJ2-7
CASSLSLAVLYEQYF
TGCGCCAGCAGCTTGTCGCTAGCGGTCCTCTACGAGCAGTACTTC
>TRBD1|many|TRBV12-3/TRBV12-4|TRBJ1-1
CASSLGGQGAFGEAFF
TGTGCCAGCAGTTTGGGCGGACAGGGGGCCTTTGGTGAAGCTTTCTTT
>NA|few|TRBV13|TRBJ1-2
CASSPREGNYGYTF
TGTGCCAGCAGCCCGCGGGAGGGGAACTATGGCTACACCTTC
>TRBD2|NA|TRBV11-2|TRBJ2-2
CASSHTGLAGGRGELFF
TGCGCCAGCAGCCATACGGGACTAGCGGGGGGGCGCGGGGAGCTGTTTTTT
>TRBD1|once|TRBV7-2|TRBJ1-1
CASSSDRGGQNTEAFF
TGTGCCAGCAGCTCCGACAGGGGGGGGCAGAACACTGAAGCTTTCTTT
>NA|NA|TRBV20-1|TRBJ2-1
CSGKQIRGSSYNEQFF
TGCAGCGGCAAACAAATCAGGGGATCGAGCTACAATGAGCAGTTCTTC
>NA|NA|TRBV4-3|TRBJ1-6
CASSQEGRVDNSPLHF
TGCGCCAGCAGCCAAGAAGGTCGCGTAGATAATTCACCCCTCCACTTT
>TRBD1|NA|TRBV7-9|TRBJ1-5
CASSGPGGIGQPQHF
TGTGCCAGCAGCGGGCCAGGGGGCATTGGTCAGCCCCAGCATTTT
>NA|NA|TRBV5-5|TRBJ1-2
CASSLAVGPWDYGYTF
TGTGCCAGCAGCTTGGCTGTGGGCCCCTGGGACTATGGCTACACCTTC
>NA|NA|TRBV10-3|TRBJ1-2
CAVTGRDGYTF
TGTGCCGTTACCGGACGGGATGGCTACACCTTC
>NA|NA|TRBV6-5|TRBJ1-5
CASIPPGRGQPQHF
TGTGCCAGCATTCCGCCAGGGAGGGGTCAGCCCCAGCATTTT
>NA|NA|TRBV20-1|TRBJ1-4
CSAEDRTKLFF
TGCAGTGCTGAAGACAGGACAAAACTGTTTTTT
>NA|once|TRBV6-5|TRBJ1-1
CASSYPNLDKPQGAEAFF
TGTGCCAGCAGTTACCCGAACTTGGACAAGCCCCAAGGGGCTGAAGCTTTCTTT
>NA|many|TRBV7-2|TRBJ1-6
CASSSHPGRGSPLHF
TGTGCCAGCAGCTCCCACCCGGGACGGGGTTCACCCCTCCACTTT
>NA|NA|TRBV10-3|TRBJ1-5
CATRERGHQPQHF
TGTGCCACCCGGGAACGGGGACATCAGCCCCAGCATTTT
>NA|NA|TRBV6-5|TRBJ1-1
CASSFWADTEAFF
TGTGCCAGCAGTTTTTGGGCGGACACTGAAGCTTTCTTT
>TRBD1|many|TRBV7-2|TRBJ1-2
CASSLQGDYGYTF
TGTGCCAGCAGCTTACAGGGGGACTATGGCTACACCTTC
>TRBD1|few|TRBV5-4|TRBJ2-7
CASSLNRGLVHEQYF
TGTGCCAGCAGCTTGAACAGGGGGCTGGTCCACGAGCAGTACTTC
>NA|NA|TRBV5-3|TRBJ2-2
CASSPLEYRADTGELFF
TGTGCCAGTAGTCCCCTGGAATACAGGGCGGACACCGGGGAGCTGTTTTTT
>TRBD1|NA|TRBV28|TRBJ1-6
CASNPSQGAHNSPLHF
TGTGCCAGCAATCCATCACAGGGGGCGCATAATTCACCCCTCCACTTT
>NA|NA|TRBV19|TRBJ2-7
CASSIVGGTTYEQYF
TGTGCCAGTAGTATAGTCGGCGGTACCACCTACGAGCAGTACTTC
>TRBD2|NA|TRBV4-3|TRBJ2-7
CASSQVAGGAYEQYF
TGCGCCAGCAGCCAGGTAGCGGGAGGGGCCTACGAGCAGTACTTC
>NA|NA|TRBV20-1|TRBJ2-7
CSARQGPTSYEQYF
TGCAGTGCTAGACAGGGACCCACCTCCTACGAGCAGTACTTC
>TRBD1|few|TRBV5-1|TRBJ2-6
CASSSRTGYSGANVLTF
TGCGCCAGCAGCTCCAGGACAGGCTACTCTGGGGCCAACGTCCTGACTTTC
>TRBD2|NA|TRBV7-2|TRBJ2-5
CASSGRLAGGQETQYF
TGTGCCAGTTCCGGGCGGTTAGCGGGGGGCCAAGAGACCCAGTACTTC